The rows below give T cell receptor beta chains drawn from one sample of a study of Graves' ophthalmopathy and Graves' hyperthyroidism. TCRdb used MiXCR to reprocess the multiplex PCR reads, holding one entry per CDR3 protein. The data hold 230,000 or so distinct CDR3 sequences, with around 42% observed a single time. What was sequenced was peripheral blood. These TCRs come from an adult man with Graves' ophthalmopathy. Each CDR3 is given with its conserved first and last residue. The order of the fields is V gene, clone size, CDR3 protein. Clone size is stated in some rows and not others, as once, few, many or a class when expanded.

v_gene: TRBV4-1
abundance: few
CDR3aa: CASSQATGANVLTF

v_gene: TRBV10-1
abundance: few
CDR3aa: CASSQDPYQRQPQHF

v_gene: TRBV7-2
abundance: .
CDR3aa: CASSGGDRVTGNTIYF

v_gene: TRBV20-1
abundance: .
CDR3aa: CSARTSGRRDEQYF

v_gene: TRBV29-1
abundance: .
CDR3aa: CSVRGLGAGELFF

v_gene: TRBV7-9
abundance: .
CDR3aa: CASSFGPTVEKLFF

v_gene: TRBV6-1
abundance: once
CDR3aa: CASSFPGMGFSYTF

v_gene: TRBV12-5
abundance: .
CDR3aa: CASGLVPGSGYGYTF

v_gene: TRBV7-6
abundance: .
CDR3aa: CASKTLGWTDEQYF

v_gene: TRBV10-3
abundance: .
CDR3aa: CASSPPGGGKLFF

v_gene: TRBV5-5
abundance: .
CDR3aa: CASSQDRGLRGYTF

v_gene: TRBV7-3
abundance: many
CDR3aa: CASSPRQTDYTEAFF

v_gene: TRBV10-1
abundance: .
CDR3aa: CASSEGGFPYEQYF

v_gene: TRBV7-3
abundance: .
CDR3aa: CASSLTWEGETQYF

v_gene: TRBV2
abundance: few
CDR3aa: CASSVRGMDTEAFF

v_gene: TRBV24-1
abundance: .
CDR3aa: CATSDDGVEAFF

v_gene: TRBV29-1
abundance: few
CDR3aa: CSVEGLAGADSYEQYF

v_gene: TRBV7-2
abundance: .
CDR3aa: CASSLAAGQGRYEQYF

v_gene: TRBV20-1
abundance: .
CDR3aa: CSAPQSTAYEQYF

v_gene: TRBV7-9
abundance: many
CDR3aa: CASSRGGPPWETQYF

v_gene: TRBV18
abundance: .
CDR3aa: CASSQIGTAGNSPPHF

v_gene: TRBV29-1
abundance: many
CDR3aa: CSVAGGHATNEKLFF

v_gene: TRBV7-8
abundance: few
CDR3aa: CASSLGTSGSIGETQYF

v_gene: TRBV20-1
abundance: .
CDR3aa: CSARRTGPFNQPQHF

v_gene: TRBV12-3/TRBV12-4
abundance: .
CDR3aa: CASRGSDYEQYF

v_gene: TRBV12-5
abundance: few
CDR3aa: CASGLEPGLGGSF

v_gene: TRBV6-1
abundance: .
CDR3aa: CATQLGSGPYEQYF

v_gene: TRBV2
abundance: .
CDR3aa: CASSEGRLNYGYTF

v_gene: TRBV19
abundance: .
CDR3aa: CASTRTGANQPQHF

v_gene: TRBV28
abundance: .
CDR3aa: CASSLGRPDYGYTF

v_gene: TRBV7-3
abundance: few
CDR3aa: CASSPRTGQVNYGYTF

v_gene: TRBV7-9
abundance: .
CDR3aa: CASSQEGRSQETQYF

v_gene: TRBV15
abundance: .
CDR3aa: CATSKEGGSTEAFF

v_gene: TRBV15
abundance: .
CDR3aa: CATSRDAHQPQHF

v_gene: TRBV5-6
abundance: .
CDR3aa: CASSLGARMETQYF

v_gene: TRBV24-1
abundance: .
CDR3aa: CASSQDLSSSNQPQHF

v_gene: TRBV20-1
abundance: .
CDR3aa: CSFIQRQEMNTEAFF

v_gene: TRBV15
abundance: .
CDR3aa: CATSRERSTGELIF

v_gene: TRBV12-3/TRBV12-4
abundance: few
CDR3aa: CASSLGQTGETQYF

v_gene: TRBV6-1
abundance: .
CDR3aa: CASSVESGRQGQDF

v_gene: TRBV13
abundance: .
CDR3aa: CASSPRTSGRGETQYF

v_gene: TRBV9
abundance: .
CDR3aa: CASSKRSRGTGGKETQYF

v_gene: TRBV7-7
abundance: few
CDR3aa: CASSLSSRGGLTGELFF

v_gene: TRBV20-1
abundance: few
CDR3aa: CSADRTGEYGYTF

v_gene: TRBV24-1
abundance: many
CDR3aa: CATSEAGSGQPQHF

v_gene: TRBV9
abundance: .
CDR3aa: CASRDRLVASGANVLTF

v_gene: TRBV10-3
abundance: few
CDR3aa: CASSWDPYSNQPQHF

v_gene: TRBV27
abundance: .
CDR3aa: CASSLAGEPEAFF

v_gene: TRBV19
abundance: .
CDR3aa: CASRLKGYGCTF

v_gene: TRBV7-9
abundance: .
CDR3aa: CASSPPRLAGNGETQYF

v_gene: TRBV20-1
abundance: few
CDR3aa: CSASGQGADTGELFF

v_gene: TRBV15
abundance: few
CDR3aa: CATSRDPTAVTEAFF

v_gene: TRBV2
abundance: many
CDR3aa: CASRSSYNSPLHF